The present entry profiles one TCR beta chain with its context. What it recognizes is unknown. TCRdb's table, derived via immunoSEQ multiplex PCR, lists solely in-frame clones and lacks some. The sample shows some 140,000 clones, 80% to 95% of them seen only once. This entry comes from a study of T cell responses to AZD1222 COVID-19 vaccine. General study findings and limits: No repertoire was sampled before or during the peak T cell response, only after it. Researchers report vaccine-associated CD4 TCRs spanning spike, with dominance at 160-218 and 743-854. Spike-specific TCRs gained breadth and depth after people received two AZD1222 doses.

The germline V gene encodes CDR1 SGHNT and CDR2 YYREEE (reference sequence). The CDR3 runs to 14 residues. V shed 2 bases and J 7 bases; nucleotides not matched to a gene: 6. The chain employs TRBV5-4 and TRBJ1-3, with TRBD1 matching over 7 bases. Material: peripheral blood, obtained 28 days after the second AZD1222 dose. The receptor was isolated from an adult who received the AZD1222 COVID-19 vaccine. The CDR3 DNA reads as TGTGCCAGCAGCTTTGTAGGGGGCGGGAACACCATATATTTT. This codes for CASSFVGGGNTIYF.